Given below is one T cell receptor (beta chain) in context. The antigen is not known. There are 9 residues in the CDR3. V was shortened by 0 bases and J by 11 bases, with 0 bases between the two germline ends. Germline V gene lookup returns CDR1 SNHLY and CDR2 FYNNEI. The lymph nodes were axillary draining lymph nodes from breast cancer patients. From the multiplex PCR reads, TCRdb called clonotypes with MiXCR, one entry per CDR3 protein. This sample yields about 230,000 distinct CDR3 sequences, of which approximately 29% are seen a single time; roughly 1.5% belongs to the top ten. This entry is derived from a study of breast tumors, draining lymph nodes, adjacent tissues. Findings and limits, study-wide: Tumor and nontumor repertoires were significantly more similar in luminal-like than in basal-like breast cancer. Tumors had less TCR diversity than lymph nodes, more than nontumor tissue. Most tumor T cells seemingly derive from lymph node, then expand in tumor. Tumor T cell lymph node origin was a supported hypothesis, not proven.

The TCR sequence derives from a female donor with breast cancer. Some clones in this sample may be carry-over from other donors' samples. This chain uses TRBV2 with TRBJ2-3; D call uncertain. The sample consisted of axillary lymph node tissue. The DNA for the CDR3 is TGTGCCAGCAGTGAAGCGCAGTATTTT. Its protein product is CASSEAQYF.